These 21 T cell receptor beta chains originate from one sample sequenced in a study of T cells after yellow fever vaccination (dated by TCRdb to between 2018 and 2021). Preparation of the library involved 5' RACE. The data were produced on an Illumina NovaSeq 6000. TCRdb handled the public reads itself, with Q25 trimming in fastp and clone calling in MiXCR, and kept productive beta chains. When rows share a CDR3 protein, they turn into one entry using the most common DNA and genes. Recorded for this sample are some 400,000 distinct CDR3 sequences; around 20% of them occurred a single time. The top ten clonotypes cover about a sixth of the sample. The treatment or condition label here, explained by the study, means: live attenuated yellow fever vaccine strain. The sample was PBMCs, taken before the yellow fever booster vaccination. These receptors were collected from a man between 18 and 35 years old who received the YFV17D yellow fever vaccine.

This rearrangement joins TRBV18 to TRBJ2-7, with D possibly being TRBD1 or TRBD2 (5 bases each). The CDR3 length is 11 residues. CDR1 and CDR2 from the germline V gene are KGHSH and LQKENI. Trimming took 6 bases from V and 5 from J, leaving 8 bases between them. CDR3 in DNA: TGTGCCAGCTCTCGGGACCACGAGCAGTACTTC. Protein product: CASSRDHEQYF.

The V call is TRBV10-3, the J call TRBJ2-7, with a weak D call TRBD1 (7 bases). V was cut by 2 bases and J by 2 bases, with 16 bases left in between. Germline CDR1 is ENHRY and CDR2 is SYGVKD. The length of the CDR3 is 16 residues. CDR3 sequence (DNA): TGTGCCATCAGTGAGGGGGGGACAGTTGGAACCTACGAGCAGTACGTC. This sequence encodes CAISEGGTVGTYEQYV.

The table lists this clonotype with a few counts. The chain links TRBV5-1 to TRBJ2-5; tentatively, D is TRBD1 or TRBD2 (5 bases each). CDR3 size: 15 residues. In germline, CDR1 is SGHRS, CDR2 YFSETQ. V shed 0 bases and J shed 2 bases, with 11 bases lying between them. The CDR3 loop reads CASSLAGAAQETQYF. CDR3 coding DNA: TGCGCCAGCAGCTTGGCCGGGGCGGCTCAAGAGACCCAGTACTTC. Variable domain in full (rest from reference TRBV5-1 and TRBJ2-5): KAGVTQTPRYLIKTRGQQVTLSCSPISGHRSVSWYQQTPGQGLQFLFEYFSETQRNKGNFPGRFSGRQFSNSRSEMNVSTLELGDSALYLCASSLAGAAQETQYFGPGTRLLVL.

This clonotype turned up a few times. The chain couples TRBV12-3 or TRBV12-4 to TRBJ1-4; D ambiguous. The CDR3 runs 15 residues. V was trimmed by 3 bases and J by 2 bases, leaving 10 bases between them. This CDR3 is CASSFSGLTNEKLFF. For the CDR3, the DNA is TGTGCCAGCAGTTTTAGTGGACTGACTAATGAAAAACTGTTTTTT.

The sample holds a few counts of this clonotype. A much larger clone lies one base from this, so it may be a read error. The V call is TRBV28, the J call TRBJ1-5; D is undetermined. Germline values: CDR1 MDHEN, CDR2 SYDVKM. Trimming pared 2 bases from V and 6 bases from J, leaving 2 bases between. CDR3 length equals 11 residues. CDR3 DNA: TGTGCCAGCAGTTTAAGTCAGCCCCAGCATTTT. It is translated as CASSLSQPQHF.

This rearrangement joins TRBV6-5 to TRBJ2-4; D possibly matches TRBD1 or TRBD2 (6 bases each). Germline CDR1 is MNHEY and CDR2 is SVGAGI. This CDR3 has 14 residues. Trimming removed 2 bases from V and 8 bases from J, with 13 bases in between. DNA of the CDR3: TGTGCCAGCAGTTACCGGCCAGGGGAGGACATTCAGTACTTC. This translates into CASSYRPGEDIQYF.

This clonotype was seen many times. Written as DNA, the CDR3 is TGCAGTGCTAATAGAGAGACCCAGTACTTC. It is translated as CSANRETQYF. The chain is built from TRBV20-1 and TRBJ2-5; D uncertain. Trimming removed 4 bases at V and 4 bases at J, with 4 bases between. Germline V gene lookup returns CDR1 DFQATT and CDR2 SNEGSKA (reference sequence). The CDR3 is made up of 10 amino acids.

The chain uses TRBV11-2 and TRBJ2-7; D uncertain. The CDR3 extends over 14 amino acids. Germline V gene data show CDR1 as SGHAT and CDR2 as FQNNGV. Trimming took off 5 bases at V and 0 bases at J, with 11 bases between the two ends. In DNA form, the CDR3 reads TGTGCCAGCAGCCCCATGGGTCTCTCCTACGAGCAGTACGTC. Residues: CASSPMGLSYEQYV.

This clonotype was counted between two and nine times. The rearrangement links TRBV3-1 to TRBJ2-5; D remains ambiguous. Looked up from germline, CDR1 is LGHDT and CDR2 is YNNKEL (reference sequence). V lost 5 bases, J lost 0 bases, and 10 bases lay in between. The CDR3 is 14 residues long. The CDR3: CASSEGRYQETQYF. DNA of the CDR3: TGTGCCAGCAGCGAAGGAAGGTACCAAGAGACCCAGTACTTC.

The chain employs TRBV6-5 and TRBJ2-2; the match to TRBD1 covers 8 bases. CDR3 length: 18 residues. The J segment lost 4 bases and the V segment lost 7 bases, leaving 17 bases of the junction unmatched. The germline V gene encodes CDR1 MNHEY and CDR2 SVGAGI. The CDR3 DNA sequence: TGTGCCAGCAACCAGAAGACAGGGGAGGCGGGGATCACCGGGGAGCTGTTTTTT. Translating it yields CASNQKTGEAGITGELFF.

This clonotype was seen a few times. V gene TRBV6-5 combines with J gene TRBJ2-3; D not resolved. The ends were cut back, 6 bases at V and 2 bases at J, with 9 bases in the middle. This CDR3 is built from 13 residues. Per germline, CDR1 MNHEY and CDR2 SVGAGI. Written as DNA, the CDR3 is TGTGCCAGCAGCTCCTCATTCACAGATACGCAGTATTTT. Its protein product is CASSSSFTDTQYF.

DNA for the CDR3: TGTGCCAGCACCCCGGGGGGGCTGTGGGAGCAGTACTTC. This sequence encodes CASTPGGLWEQYF. The chain couples TRBV6-2 or TRBV6-3 to TRBJ2-7; the match to TRBD2 covers 8 bases. This CDR3 spans 13 amino acids. The V gene end was trimmed by 7 bases and the J gene end by 7 bases; junction bases not matched to a gene: 9. From germline, CDR1 is MNHEY and CDR2 SVGEGT.

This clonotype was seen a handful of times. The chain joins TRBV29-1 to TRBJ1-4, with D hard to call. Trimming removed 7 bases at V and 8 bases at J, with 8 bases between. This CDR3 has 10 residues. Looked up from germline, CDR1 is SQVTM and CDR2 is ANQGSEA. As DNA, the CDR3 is TGCAGCGCGATGGAGGAAAAACTGTTTTTT. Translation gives CSAMEEKLFF.

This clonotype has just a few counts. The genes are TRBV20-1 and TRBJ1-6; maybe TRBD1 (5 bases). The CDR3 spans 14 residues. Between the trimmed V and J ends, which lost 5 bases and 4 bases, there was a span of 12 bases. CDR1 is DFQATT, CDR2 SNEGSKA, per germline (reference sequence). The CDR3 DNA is TGCAGTGCTCCAGGGATTGGGTATAATTCACCCCTCCACTTT. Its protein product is CSAPGIGYNSPLHF.

The CDR3 nucleotides read TGTGCCAGCAGCTTCCAGGGGACAGGCACAGATACGCAGTATTTT. It specifies CASSFQGTGTDTQYF. This chain uses TRBV7-2 with TRBJ2-3, with TRBD1 matching 7 bases. The V gene's germline CDR1 is SGHTA and CDR2 FQGNSA. CDR3 size: 15 residues. J was trimmed by 1 base and V by 3 bases; bases with no gene match: 4.

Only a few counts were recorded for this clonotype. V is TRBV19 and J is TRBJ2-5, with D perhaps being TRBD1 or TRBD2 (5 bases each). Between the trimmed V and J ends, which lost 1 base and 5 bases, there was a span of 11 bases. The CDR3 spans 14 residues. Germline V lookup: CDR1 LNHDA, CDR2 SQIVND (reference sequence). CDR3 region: CASSIGGVGETQYF. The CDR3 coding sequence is TGTGCCAGTAGTATAGGAGGGGTCGGGGAGACCCAGTACTTC.

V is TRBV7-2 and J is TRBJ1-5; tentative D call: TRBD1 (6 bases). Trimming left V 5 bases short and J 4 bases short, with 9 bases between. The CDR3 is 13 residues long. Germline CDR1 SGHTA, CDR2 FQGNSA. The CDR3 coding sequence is TGTGCCAGCAGCCGGGACATTAATCAGCCCCAGCATTTT. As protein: CASSRDINQPQHF.

The CDR3 spells CSATGGQGRRGSYEQYV. The CDR3, as DNA: TGCAGTGCCACAGGAGGACAGGGCCGAAGAGGCTCCTACGAGCAGTACGTC. The rearrangement joins TRBV20-1 to TRBJ2-7; 8 bases are a match to TRBD1. V lost 6 bases, J lost 0 bases, and 16 bases stayed unmatched. There are 17 residues in the CDR3. Germline CDR1 is DFQATT and CDR2 is SNEGSKA (reference sequence).

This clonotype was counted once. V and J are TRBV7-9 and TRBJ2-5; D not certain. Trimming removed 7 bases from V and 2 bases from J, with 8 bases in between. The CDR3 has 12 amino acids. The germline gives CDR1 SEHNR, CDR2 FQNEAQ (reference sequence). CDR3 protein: CASNGRQETQYF. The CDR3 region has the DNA TGTGCCAGCAACGGACGGCAAGAGACCCAGTACTTC. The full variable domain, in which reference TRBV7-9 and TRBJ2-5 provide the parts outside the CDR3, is DTGVSQNPRHKITKRGQNVTFRCDPISEHNRLYWYRQTLGQGPEFLTYFQNEAQLEKSRLLSDRFSAERPKGSFSTLEIQRTEQGDSAMYLCASNGRQETQYFGPGTRLLVL.

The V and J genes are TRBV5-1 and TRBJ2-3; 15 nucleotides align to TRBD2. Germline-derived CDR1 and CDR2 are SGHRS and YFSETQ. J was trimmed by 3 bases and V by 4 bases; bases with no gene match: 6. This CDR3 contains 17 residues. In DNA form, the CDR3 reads TGCGCCAGCAGCCGGCGGACTAGCGGGGGGGATACAGATACGCAGTATTTT. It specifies CASSRRTSGGDTDTQYF.

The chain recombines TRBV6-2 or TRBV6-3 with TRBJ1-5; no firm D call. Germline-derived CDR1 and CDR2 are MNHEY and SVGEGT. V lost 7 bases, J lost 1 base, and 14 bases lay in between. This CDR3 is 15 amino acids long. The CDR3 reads CASTLTGSSNQPQHF. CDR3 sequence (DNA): TGTGCCAGCACCCTGACCGGGTCGAGCAATCAGCCCCAGCATTTT.